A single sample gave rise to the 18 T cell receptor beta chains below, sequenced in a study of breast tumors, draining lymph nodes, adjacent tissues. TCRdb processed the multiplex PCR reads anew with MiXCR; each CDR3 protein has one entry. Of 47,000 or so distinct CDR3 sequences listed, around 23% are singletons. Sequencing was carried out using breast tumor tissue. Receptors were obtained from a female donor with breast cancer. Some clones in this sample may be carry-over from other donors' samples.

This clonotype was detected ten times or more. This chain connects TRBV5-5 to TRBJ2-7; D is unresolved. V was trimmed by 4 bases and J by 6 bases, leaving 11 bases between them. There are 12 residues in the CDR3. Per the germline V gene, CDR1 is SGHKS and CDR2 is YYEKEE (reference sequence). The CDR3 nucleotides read TGTGCCAGCAGCCGCTCGAGTGGCGAGCAGTACTTC. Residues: CASSRSSGEQYF.

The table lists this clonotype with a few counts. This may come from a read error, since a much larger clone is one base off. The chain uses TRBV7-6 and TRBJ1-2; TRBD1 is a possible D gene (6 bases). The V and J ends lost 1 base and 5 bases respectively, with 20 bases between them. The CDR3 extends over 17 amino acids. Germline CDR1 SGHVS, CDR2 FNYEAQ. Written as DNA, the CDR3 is TGTGCCAGCAGCTTAGGGACCGGGGAGGGGGACGTATATGGCTACACCTTC. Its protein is CASSLGTGEGDVYGYTF.

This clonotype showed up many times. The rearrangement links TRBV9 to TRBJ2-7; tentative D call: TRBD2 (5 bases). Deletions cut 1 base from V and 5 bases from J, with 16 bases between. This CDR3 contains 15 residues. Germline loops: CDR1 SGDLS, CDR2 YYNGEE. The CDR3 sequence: CASSVSGLAGDEQYF. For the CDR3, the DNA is TGTGCCAGCAGCGTATCCGGGCTAGCCGGGGACGAGCAGTACTTC.

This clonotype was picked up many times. This CDR3 reads CASSERGEGDGYTF. CDR3 DNA: TGTGCCAGCAGCGAGAGAGGGGAAGGGGATGGCTACACCTTC. The chain uses TRBV9 and TRBJ1-2; possibly TRBD1 for D (5 bases). The V and J ends lost 3 bases and 6 bases respectively, with 15 bases between them. Germline CDR1 and CDR2: SGDLS and YYNGEE. The CDR3 totals 14 residues.

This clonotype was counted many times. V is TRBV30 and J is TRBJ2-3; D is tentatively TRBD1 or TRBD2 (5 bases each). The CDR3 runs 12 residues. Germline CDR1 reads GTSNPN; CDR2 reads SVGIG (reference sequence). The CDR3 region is CARGAGTDTQYF. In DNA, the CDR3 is TGTGCGAGGGGCGCAGGCACAGATACGCAGTATTTT.

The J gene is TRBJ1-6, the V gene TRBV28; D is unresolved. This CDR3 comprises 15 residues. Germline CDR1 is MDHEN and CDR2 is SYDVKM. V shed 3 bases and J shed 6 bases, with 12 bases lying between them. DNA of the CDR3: TGTGCCAGCAGTTTCTGGAGGCAAAGTAATTCACCCCTCCACTTT. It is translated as CASSFWRQSNSPLHF.

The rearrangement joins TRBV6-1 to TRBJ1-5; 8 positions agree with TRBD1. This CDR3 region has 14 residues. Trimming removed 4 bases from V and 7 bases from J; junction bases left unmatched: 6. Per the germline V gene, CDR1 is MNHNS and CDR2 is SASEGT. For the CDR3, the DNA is TGTGCCAGCAGTGCGACAGGGGAGGGGCAGCCCCAGCATTTT. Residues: CASSATGEGQPQHF.

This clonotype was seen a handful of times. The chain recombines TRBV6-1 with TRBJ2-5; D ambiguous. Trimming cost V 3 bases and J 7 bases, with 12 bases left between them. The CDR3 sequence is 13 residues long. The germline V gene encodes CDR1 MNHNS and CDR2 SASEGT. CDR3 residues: CASSENAIGTQYF. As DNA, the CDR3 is TGTGCCAGCAGTGAGAACGCAATCGGGACCCAGTACTTC.

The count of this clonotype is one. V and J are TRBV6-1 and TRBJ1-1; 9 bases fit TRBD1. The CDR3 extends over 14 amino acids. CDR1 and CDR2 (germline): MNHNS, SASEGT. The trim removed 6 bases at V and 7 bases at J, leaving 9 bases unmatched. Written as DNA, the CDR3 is TGTGCCAGCAGAAGAACAGGGGGCCAGTTTGAAGCTTTCTTT. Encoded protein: CASRRTGGQFEAFF.

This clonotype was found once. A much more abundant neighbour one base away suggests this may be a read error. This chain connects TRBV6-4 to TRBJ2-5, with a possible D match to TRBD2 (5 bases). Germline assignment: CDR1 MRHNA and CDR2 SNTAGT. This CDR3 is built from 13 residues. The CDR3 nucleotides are TGTGCCAGCAGTGGGGAGTTCGGGGAGACCCGGTACTTC. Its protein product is CASSGEFGETRYF.

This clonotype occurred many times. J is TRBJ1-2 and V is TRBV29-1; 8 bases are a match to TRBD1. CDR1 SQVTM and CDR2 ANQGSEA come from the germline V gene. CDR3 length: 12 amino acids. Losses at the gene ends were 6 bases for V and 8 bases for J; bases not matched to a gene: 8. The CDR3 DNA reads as TGCAGCGTAACCGCAGGGGGCCTGGGCTACACCTTC. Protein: CSVTAGGLGYTF.

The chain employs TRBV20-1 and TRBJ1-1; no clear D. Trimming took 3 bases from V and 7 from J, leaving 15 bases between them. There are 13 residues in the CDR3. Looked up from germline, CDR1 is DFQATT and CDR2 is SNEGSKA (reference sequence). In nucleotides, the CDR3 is TGCAGTGCTAGTAACCCAGGATGGGGTGAAGCTTTCTTT. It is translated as CSASNPGWGEAFF.

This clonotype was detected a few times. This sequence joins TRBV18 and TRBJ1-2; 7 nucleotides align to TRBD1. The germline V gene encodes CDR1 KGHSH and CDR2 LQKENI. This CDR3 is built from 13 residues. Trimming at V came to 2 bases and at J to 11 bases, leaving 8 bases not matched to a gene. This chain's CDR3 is CASSPDRERRYTF. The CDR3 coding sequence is TGTGCCAGCTCACCAGACAGGGAAAGGAGATACACCTTC.

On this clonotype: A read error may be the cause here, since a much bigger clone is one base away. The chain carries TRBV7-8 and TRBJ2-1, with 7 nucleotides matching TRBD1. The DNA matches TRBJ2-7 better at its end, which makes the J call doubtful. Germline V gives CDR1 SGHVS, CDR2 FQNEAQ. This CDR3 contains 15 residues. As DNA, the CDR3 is TGTGCCAGCAGCTTCACCCACAGGGGCCTCAATGAGCAGTACTTC. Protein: CASSFTHRGLNEQYF.

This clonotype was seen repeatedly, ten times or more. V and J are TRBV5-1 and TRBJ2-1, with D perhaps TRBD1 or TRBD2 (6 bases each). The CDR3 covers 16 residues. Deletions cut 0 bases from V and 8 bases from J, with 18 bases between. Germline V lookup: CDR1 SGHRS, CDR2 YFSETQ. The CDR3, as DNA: TGCGCCAGCAGCTTGGAAGGGGGAGGATTCGGTCATGAGCAGTTCTTC. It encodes CASSLEGGGFGHEQFF.

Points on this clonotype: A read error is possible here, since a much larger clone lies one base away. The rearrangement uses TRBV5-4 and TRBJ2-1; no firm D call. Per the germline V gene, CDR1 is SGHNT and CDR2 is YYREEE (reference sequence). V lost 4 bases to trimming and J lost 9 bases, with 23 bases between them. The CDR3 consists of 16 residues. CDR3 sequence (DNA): TGTGCCAGCAGCCCCAAGGGCAGGTCCTCCACCCGTGAGCAGTTCTTC. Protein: CASSPKGRSSTREQFF. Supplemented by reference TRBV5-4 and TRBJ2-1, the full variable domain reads ETGVTQSPTHLIKTRGQQVTLRCSSQSGHNTVSWYQQALGQGPQFIFQYYREEENGRGNFPPRFSGLQFPNYSSELNVNALELDDSALYLCASSPKGRSSTREQFFGPGTRLTVL.

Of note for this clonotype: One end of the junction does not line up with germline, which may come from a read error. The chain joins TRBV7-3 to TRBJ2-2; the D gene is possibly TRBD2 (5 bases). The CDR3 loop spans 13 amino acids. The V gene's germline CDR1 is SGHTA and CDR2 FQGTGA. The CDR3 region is CASSLGSDGELFF. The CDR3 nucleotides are TGTGCCAGCAGCTTAGGGTCCGACGGGGAGCTGTTTTTC.

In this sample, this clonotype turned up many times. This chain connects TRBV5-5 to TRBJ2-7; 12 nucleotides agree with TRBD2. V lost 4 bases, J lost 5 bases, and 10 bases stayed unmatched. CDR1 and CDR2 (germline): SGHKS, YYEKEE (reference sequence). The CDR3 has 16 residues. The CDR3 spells CASSPRHLAGGNEQYF. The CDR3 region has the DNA TGTGCCAGCAGCCCCCGCCACCTAGCGGGAGGGAACGAGCAGTACTTC.